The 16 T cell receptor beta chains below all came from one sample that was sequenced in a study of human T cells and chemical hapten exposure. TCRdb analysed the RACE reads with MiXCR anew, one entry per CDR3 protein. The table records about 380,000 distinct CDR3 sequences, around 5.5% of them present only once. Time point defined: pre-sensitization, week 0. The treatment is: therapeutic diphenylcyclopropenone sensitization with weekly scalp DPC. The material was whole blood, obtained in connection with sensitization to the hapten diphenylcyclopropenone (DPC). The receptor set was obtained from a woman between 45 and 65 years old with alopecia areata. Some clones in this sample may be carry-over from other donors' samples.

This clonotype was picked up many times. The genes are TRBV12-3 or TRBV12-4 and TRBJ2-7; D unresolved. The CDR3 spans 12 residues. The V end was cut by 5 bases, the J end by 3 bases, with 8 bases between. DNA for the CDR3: TGTGCCAGCAGTCCCCGGGTCTACGAGCAGTACTTC. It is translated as CASSPRVYEQYF.

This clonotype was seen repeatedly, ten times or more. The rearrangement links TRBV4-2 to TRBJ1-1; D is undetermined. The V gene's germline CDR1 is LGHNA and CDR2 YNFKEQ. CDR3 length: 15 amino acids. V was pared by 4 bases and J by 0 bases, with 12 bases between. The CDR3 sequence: CASSRDRQMNTEAFF. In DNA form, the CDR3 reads TGTGCCAGCAGCCGAGATCGTCAGATGAACACTGAAGCTTTCTTT.

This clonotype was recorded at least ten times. The CDR3 coding sequence is TGCAGTGCTAGAGATTGGCGTGGGGGCTCTGGCGAGCAGTACTTC. Its protein is CSARDWRGGSGEQYF. The V and J genes are TRBV20-1 and TRBJ2-7; TRBD1 might be the D (6 bases). Deletions cut 0 bases from V and 6 bases from J, with 18 bases between. The germline gives CDR1 DFQATT, CDR2 SNEGSKA (reference sequence). The CDR3 loop spans 15 amino acids.

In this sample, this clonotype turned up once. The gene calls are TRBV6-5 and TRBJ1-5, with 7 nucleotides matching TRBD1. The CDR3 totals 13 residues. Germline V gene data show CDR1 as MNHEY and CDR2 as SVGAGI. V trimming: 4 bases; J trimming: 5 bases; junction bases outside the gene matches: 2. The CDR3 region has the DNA TGTGCCAGCAGTTGGGACAGATATCAGCCCCAGCATTTT. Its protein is CASSWDRYQPQHF.

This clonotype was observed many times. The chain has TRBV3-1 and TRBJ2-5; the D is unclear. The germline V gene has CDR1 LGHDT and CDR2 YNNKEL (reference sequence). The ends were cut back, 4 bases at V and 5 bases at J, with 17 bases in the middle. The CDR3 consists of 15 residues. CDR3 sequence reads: CASSLGYPPEETQYF. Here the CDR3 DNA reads TGTGCCAGCAGCCTCGGCTATCCCCCCGAGGAGACCCAGTACTTC.

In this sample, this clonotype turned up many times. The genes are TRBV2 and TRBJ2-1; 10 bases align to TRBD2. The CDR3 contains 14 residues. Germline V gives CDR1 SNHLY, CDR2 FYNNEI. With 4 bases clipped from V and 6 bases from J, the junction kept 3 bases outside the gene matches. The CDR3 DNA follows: TGTGCCAGCAGTGGGGTAGCGGGGGGCAATGAGCAGTTCTTC. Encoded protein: CASSGVAGGNEQFF.

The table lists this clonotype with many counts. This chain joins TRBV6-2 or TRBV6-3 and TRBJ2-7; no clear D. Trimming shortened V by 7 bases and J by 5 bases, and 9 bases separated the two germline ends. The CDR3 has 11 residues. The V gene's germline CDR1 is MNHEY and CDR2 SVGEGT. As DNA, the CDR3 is TGTGCCAGCACCGCGGTGGACGAGCAGTACTTC. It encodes CASTAVDEQYF.

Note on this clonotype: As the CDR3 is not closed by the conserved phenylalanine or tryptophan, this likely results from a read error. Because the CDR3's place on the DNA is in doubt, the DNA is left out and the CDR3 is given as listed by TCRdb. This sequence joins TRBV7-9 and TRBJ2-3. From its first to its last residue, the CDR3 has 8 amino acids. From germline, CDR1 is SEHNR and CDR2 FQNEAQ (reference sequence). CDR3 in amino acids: CASSDGFL.

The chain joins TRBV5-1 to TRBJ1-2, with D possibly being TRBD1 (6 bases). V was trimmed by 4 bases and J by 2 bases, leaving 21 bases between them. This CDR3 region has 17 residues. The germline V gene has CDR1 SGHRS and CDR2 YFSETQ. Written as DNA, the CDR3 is TGCGCCAGCAGCCCCGTCGTACAGGTCGGGGGCAACTATGGCTACACCTTC. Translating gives CASSPVVQVGGNYGYTF.

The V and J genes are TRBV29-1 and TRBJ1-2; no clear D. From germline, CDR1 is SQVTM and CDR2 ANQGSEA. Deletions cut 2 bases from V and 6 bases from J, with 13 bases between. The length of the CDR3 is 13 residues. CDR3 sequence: CSVEFPQKDGYTF. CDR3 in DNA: TGCAGCGTTGAATTCCCACAGAAGGATGGCTACACCTTC.

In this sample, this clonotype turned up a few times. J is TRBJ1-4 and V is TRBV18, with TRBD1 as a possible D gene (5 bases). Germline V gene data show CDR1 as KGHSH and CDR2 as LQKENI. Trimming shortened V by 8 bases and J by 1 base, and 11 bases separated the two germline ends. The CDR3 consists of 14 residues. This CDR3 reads CASTLTETNEKLFF. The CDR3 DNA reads TGTGCCAGCACCCTGACAGAAACTAATGAAAAACTGTTTTTT.

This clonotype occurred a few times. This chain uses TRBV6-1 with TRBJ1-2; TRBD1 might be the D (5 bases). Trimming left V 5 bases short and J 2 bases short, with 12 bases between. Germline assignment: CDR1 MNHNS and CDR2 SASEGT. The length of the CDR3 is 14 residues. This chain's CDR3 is CASSKTDKNYGYTF. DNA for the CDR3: TGTGCCAGCAGTAAGACAGACAAAAACTATGGCTACACCTTC.

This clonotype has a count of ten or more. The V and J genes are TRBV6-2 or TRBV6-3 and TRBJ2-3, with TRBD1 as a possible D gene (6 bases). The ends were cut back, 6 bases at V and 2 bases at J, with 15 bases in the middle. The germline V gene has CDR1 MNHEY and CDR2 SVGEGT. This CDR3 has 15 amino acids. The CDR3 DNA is TGTGCCAGCAGCGAACAGGGAGACTTCACAGATACGCAGTATTTT. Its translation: CASSEQGDFTDTQYF.

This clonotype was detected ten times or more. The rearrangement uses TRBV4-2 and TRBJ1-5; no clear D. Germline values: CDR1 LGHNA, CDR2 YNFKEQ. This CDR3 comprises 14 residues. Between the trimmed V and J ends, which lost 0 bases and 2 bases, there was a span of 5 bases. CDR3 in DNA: TGTGCCAGCAGCCAAGATGCGGGCAATCAGCCCCAGCATTTT. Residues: CASSQDAGNQPQHF.

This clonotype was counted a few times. This CDR3 reads CASYPGQGTTEAFF. CDR3 nucleotide sequence: TGTGCCAGCTACCCTGGGCAGGGGACCACTGAAGCTTTCTTT. This rearrangement joins TRBV28 to TRBJ1-1; TRBD1 might be the D (6 bases). CDR1 MDHEN and CDR2 SYDVKM come from the germline V gene. V was shortened by 8 bases and J by 4 bases, with 17 bases between the two germline ends. The CDR3 loop spans 14 amino acids. The full variable domain, its missing parts supplied by reference TRBV28 and TRBJ1-1, is DVKVTQSSRYLVKRTGEKVFLECVQDMDHENMFWYRQDPGLGLRLIYFSYDVKMKEKGDIPEGYSVSREKKERFSLILESASTNQTSMYLCASYPGQGTTEAFFGQGTRLTVV.

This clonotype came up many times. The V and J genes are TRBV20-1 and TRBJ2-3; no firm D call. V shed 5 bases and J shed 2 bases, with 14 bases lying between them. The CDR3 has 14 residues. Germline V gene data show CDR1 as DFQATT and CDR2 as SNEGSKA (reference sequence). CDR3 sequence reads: CSAHTEGFTDTQYF. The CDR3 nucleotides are TGCAGTGCTCACACCGAAGGCTTCACAGATACGCAGTATTTT.